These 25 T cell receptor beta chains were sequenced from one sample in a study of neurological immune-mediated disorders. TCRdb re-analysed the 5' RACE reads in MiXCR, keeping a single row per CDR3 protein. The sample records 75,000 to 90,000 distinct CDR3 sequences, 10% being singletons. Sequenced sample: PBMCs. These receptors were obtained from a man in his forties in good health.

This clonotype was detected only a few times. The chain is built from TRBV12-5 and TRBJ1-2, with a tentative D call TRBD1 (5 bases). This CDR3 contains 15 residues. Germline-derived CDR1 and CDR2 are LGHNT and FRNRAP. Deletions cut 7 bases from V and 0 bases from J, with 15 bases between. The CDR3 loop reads CASAPDGGANYGYTF. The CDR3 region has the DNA TGTGCTAGTGCTCCTGACGGGGGAGCTAACTATGGCTACACCTTC.

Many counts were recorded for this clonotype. CDR3: CASSLTGVGSPLHF. CDR3 nucleotide sequence: TGTGCCAGCAGCTTGACAGGGGTGGGTTCACCCCTCCACTTT. The chain is built from TRBV5-5 and TRBJ1-6; TRBD1 matches 7 bases. The CDR3 spans 14 residues. The trim removed 1 base at V and 9 bases at J, leaving 4 bases unmatched. Germline V gene sequence: CDR1 SGHKS, CDR2 YYEKEE (reference sequence).

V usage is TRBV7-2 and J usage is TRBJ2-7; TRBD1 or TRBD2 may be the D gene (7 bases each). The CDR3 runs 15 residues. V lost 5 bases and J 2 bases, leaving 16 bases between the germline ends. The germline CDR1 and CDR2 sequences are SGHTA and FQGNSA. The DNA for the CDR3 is TGTGCCAGCAGCGGGGGGGCAGGGGGAGCCTACGAGCAGTACTTC. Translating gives CASSGGAGGAYEQYF.

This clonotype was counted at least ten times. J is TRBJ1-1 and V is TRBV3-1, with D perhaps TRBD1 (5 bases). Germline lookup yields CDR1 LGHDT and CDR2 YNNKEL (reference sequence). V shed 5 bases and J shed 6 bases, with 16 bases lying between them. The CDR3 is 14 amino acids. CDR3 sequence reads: CASSYEGRRAEAFF. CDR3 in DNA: TGTGCCAGCAGCTACGAGGGGAGACGAGCTGAAGCTTTCTTT. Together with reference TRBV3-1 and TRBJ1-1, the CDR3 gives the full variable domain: DTAVSQTPKYLVTQMGNDKSIKCEQNLGHDTMYWYKQDSKKFLKIMFSYNNKELIINETVPNRFSPKSPDKAHLNLHINSLELGDSAVYFCASSYEGRRAEAFFGQGTRLTVV.

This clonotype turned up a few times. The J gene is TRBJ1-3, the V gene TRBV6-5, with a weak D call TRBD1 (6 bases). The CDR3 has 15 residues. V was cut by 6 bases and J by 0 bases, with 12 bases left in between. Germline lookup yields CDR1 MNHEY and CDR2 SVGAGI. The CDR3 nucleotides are TGTGCCAGCAGGGCCCACAGGGACTCTGGAAACACCATATATTTT. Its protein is CASRAHRDSGNTIYF.

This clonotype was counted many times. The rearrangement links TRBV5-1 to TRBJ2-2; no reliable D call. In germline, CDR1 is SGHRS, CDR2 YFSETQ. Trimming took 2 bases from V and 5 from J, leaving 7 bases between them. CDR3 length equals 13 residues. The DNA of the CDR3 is TGCGCCAGCAGCTTCGGATCAACCGGGGAGCTGTTTTTT. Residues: CASSFGSTGELFF.

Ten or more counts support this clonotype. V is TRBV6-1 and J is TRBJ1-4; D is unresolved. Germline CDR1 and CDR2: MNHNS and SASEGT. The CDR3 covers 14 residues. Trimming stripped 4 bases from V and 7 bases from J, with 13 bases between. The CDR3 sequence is CASSGLHGIEKLFF. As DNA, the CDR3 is TGTGCCAGCAGTGGACTCCACGGGATTGAAAAACTGTTTTTT.

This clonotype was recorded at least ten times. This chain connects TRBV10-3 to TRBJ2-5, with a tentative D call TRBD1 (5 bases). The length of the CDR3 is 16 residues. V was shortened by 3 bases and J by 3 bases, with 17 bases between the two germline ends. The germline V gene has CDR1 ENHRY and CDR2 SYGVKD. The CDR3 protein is CAISDLLKGSEETQYF. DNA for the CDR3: TGTGCCATCAGTGATCTCTTAAAGGGGTCCGAAGAGACCCAGTACTTC.

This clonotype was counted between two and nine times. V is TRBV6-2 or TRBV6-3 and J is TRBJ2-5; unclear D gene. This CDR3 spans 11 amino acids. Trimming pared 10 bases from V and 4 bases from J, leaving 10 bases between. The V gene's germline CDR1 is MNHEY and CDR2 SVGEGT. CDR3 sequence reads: CATRALETQYF. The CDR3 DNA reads TGTGCCACCCGTGCCCTAGAGACCCAGTACTTC.

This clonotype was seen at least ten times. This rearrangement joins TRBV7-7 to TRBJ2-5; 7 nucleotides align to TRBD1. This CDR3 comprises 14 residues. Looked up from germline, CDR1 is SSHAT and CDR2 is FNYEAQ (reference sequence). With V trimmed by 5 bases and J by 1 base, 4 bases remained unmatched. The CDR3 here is CASSLQGVQETQYF. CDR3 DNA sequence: TGTGCCAGCAGCCTGCAGGGGGTCCAAGAGACCCAGTACTTC.

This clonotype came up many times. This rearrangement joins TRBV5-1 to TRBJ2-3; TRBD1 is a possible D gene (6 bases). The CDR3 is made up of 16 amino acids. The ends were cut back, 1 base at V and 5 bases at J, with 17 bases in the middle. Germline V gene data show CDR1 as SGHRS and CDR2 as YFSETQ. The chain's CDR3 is CASSLPLTGPGDTQYF. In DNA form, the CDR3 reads TGCGCCAGCAGCTTGCCCTTGACAGGTCCTGGAGATACGCAGTATTTT. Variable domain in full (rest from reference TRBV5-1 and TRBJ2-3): KAGVTQTPRYLIKTRGQQVTLSCSPISGHRSVSWYQQTPGQGLQFLFEYFSETQRNKGNFPGRFSGRQFSNSRSEMNVSTLELGDSALYLCASSLPLTGPGDTQYFGPGTRLTVL.

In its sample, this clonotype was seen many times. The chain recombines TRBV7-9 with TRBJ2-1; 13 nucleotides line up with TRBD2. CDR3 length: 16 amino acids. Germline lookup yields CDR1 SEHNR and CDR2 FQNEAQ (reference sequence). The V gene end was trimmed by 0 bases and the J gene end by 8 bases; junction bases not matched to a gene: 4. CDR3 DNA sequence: TGTGCCAGCAGCTTAGCAGGACTAGCGGGAGCGTATGAGCAGTTCTTC. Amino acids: CASSLAGLAGAYEQFF.

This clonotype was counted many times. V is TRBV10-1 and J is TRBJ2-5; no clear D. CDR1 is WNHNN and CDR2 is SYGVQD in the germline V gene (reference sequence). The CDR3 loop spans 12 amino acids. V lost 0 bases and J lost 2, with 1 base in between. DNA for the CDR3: TGCGCCAGCAGTGAGTCTCAAGAGACCCAGTACTTC. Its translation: CASSESQETQYF.

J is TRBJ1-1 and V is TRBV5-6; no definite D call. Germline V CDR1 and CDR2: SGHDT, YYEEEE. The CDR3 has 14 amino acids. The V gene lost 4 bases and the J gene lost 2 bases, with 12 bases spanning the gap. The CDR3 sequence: CASSPGRTNTEAFF. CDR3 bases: TGTGCCAGCAGCCCTGGACGGACTAACACTGAAGCTTTCTTT.

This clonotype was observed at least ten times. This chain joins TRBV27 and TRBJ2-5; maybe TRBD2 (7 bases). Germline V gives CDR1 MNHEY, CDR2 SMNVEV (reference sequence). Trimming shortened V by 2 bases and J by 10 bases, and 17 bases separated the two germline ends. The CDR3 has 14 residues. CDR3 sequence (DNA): TGTGCCAGCAGTTTAGGGGGGGGGGCCAACGACCAGTACTTC. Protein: CASSLGGGANDQYF.

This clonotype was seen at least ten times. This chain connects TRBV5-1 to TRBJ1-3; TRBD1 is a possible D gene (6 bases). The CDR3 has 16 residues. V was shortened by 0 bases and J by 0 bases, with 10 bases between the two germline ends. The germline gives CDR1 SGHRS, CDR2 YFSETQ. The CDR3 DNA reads TGCGCCAGCAGCTTGGACAGGGCCGACTCTGGAAACACCATATATTTT. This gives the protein CASSLDRADSGNTIYF.

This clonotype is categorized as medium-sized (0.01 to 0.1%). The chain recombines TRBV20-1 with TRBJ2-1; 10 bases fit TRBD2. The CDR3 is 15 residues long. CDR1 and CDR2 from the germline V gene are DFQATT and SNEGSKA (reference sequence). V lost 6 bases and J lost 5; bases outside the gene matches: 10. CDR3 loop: CSANGVAGGHNEQFF. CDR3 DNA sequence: TGCAGTGCGAACGGCGTAGCGGGGGGCCACAATGAGCAGTTCTTC.

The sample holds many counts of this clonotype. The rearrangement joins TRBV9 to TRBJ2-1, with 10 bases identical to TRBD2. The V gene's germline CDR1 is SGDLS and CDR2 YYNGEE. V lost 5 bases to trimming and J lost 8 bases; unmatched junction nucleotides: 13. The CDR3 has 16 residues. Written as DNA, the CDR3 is TGTGCCAGCAGGGGGGGTAGCGGGGGGTTCTCGGATGAGCAGTTCTTC. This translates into CASRGGSGGFSDEQFF.

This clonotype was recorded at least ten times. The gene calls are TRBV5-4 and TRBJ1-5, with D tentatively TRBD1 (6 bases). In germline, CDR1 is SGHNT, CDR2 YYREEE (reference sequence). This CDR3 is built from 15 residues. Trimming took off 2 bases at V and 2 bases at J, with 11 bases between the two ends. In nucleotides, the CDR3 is TGTGCCAGCAGCTTTGGGGGGGGCGGCAATCAGCCCCAGCATTTT. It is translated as CASSFGGGGNQPQHF.

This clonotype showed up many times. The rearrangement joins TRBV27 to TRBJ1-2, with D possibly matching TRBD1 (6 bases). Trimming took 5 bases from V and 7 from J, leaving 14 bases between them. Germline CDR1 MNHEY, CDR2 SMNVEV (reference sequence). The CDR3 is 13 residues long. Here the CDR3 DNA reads TGTGCCAGCAGTCGTACAGGGACGGTTGGCTACACCTTC. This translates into CASSRTGTVGYTF.

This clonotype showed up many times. CDR3: CASSLGSGGFSIEQFF. The CDR3 nucleotides read TGTGCCAGCAGCTTGGGATCCGGGGGCTTTAGTATTGAGCAGTTCTTC. The genes are TRBV7-2 and TRBJ2-1; D is tentatively TRBD1 or TRBD2 (6 bases each). Deletions cut 3 bases from V and 9 bases from J, with 21 bases between. CDR1 is SGHTA, CDR2 FQGNSA, per germline. The CDR3 is 16 amino acids.

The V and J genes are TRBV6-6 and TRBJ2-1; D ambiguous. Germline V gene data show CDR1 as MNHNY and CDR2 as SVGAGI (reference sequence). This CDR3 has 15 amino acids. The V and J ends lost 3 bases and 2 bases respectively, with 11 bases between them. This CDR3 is CASSYKSAPYNEQFF. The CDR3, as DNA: TGTGCCAGCAGTTATAAAAGCGCTCCCTACAATGAGCAGTTCTTC.

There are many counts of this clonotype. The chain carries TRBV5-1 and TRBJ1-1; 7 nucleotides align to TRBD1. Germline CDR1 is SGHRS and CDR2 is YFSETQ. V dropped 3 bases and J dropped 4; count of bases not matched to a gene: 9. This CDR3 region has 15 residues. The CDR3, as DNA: TGCGCCAGCAGCTCCGGACAGGTTTCAGGCACTGAAGCTTTCTTT. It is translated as CASSSGQVSGTEAFF.

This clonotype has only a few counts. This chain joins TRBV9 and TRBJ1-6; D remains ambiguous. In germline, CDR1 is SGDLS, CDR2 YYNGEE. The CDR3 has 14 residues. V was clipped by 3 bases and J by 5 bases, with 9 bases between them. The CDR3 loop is CASSGPWDNSPLHF. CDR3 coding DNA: TGTGCCAGCAGCGGGCCCTGGGATAATTCACCCCTCCACTTT.

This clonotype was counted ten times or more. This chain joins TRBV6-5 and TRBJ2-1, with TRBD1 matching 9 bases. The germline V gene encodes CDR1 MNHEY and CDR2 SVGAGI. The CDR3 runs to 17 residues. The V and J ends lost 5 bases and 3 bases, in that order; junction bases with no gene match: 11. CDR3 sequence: CASSGVIGQGIYNEQFF. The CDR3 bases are TGTGCCAGCAGTGGTGTAATAGGACAGGGGATCTACAATGAGCAGTTCTTC.